This record looks at one T cell receptor beta chain sequence and its context. This entry belongs to a study of technical replicates of blood from several donors. CDR1 is GTSNPN, CDR2 SVGIG, per germline (reference sequence). The CDR3 has 17 amino acids. The ends lost 5 bases at V and 8 bases at J; junction bases unmatched: 15. Sequencing was performed with immunoSEQ multiplex PCR; in TCRdb, only in-frame clones are kept and a portion is missing. The profile covers about 98,000 clones, with nearly 97% appearing a single time and roughly 0.2% taken by the ten largest. This sequence originates from a human donor in good health. Sequenced input: T cells isolated from PBMCs. This rearrangement joins TRBV30 to TRBJ2-1; 13 bases line up with TRBD2. The CDR3 DNA follows: TGTGCCTGGTCGGGACTAGCGGGGTGGACCAACCCCGATGAGCAGTTCTTC. It codes for CAWSGLAGWTNPDEQFF.